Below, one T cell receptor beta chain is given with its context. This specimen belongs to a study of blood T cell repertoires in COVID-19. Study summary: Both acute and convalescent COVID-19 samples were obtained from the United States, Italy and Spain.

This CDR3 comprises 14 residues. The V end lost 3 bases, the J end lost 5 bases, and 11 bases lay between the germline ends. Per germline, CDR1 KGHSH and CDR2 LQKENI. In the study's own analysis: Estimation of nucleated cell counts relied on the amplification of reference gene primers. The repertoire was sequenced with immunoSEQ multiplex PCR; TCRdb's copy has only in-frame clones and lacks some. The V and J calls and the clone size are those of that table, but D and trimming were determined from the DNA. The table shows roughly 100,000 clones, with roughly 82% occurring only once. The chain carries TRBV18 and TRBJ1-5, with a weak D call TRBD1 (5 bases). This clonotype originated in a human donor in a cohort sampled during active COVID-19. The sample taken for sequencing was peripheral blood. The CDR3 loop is CASSPGGLDQPQHF. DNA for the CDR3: TGTGCCAGCTCACCGGGGGGACTAGATCAGCCCCAGCATTTT.